One T cell receptor (beta chain) is described in this entry. Its target is not known. Germline V gene sequence: CDR1 SGHNT, CDR2 YYREEE (reference sequence). The CDR3 contains 16 residues. Unmatched junction bases numbered 14, after V lost 2 bases and J lost 7 bases. These data come from a study of cytomegalovirus exposure and HLA in healthy donors. Study conclusions and caveats: According to a later analysis, most TCR beta chains associated with CMV appeared HLA-restricted.

Primers included in the PCR were 60 Vbeta and 13 Jbeta primers. Sequencing was performed with immunoSEQ multiplex PCR; in TCRdb, only in-frame clones are kept and a portion is missing. The sample includes 150,000 to 200,000 clones, roughly 13% of them seen just once. The chain couples TRBV5-4 to TRBJ2-7, with 8 bases that match TRBD1. This clonotype was sampled from a man between 50 and 59 years old in good health and CMV-seropositive. The sequencing sample was made of PBMCs. CDR3 bases: TGTGCCAGCAGCTTCTTTAGGGAGGCCAGGGGGCCGGAGCAGTACTTC. It encodes CASSFFREARGPEQYF.